The 20 T cell receptor beta chains presented below share a single source sample, sequenced in a study of shared clonotypes between healthy human individuals. Generated by immunoSEQ multiplex PCR, the TCRdb table keeps only in-frame clones and is missing some. The sample has 2.5 million or so clones, over 85% seen once. Sequences were obtained from naive CD4+ T cells sorted from blood. Subset specified: CD45RA+ positively selected. The source is a man aged 18 to 29 in good health.

This sequence joins TRBV6-1 and TRBJ2-7; D is unresolved. CDR1 is MNHNS, CDR2 SASEGT, per germline. The CDR3 has 12 residues. V shed 4 bases and J shed 6 bases, with 10 bases lying between them. CDR3 in amino acids: CASSVSVPEQYF. The DNA for the CDR3 is TGTGCCAGCAGTGTAAGTGTACCCGAGCAGTACTTC.

The V and J genes are TRBV6-5 and TRBJ1-6; the D gene is possibly TRBD1 (5 bases). The CDR3 has 15 amino acids. Per the germline V gene, CDR1 is MNHEY and CDR2 is SVGAGI. Trimming stripped 0 bases from V and 8 bases from J, with 11 bases between. CDR3 residues: CASSYSGGDDSPLHF. For the CDR3, the DNA is TGTGCCAGCAGTTACTCGGGGGGGGATGATTCACCCCTCCACTTT.

The table lists this clone with a count of one. This chain links TRBV10-2 with TRBJ1-2, with D uncertain. CDR1 and CDR2 from the germline V gene are WSHSY and SAAADI. Trimming removed 6 bases from V and 2 bases from J, with 10 bases in between. The CDR3 totals 13 residues. The CDR3 DNA is TGCGCCAGCAGAAGGCAGACAAACTATGGCTACACCTTC. Translation: CASRRQTNYGYTF.

The chain has TRBV30 and TRBJ1-2, with a weak D call TRBD1 (6 bases). The germline CDR1 and CDR2 sequences are GTSNPN and SVGIG (reference sequence). V lost 5 bases, J lost 4 bases, and 14 bases lay in between. This CDR3 is 13 amino acids long. The CDR3 sequence: CAWDRLATYGYTF. The CDR3, as DNA: TGTGCCTGGGACAGGCTAGCCACCTATGGCTACACCTTC.

The genes are TRBV7-9 and TRBJ2-7; TRBD2 matches at 10 bases. This CDR3 has 17 residues. With 1 base clipped from V and 0 bases from J, the junction kept 6 bases outside the gene matches. Germline loops: CDR1 SEHNR, CDR2 FQNEAQ (reference sequence). DNA of the CDR3: TGTGCCAGCAGCTTAGAAGGTAGCGGGGGGCTCTCCTACGAGCAGTACTTC. It translates to CASSLEGSGGLSYEQYF.

The chain recombines TRBV2 with TRBJ2-1; no clear D. V gave up 8 bases and J gave up 0 bases, with 14 bases separating them. CDR1 SNHLY and CDR2 FYNNEI come from the germline V gene. The CDR3 sequence is 15 residues long. The CDR3 sequence is CASHEMESSYNEQFF. CDR3 nucleotide sequence: TGTGCCAGCCACGAAATGGAAAGCTCCTACAATGAGCAGTTCTTC.

The rearrangement uses TRBV6-6 and TRBJ1-1, with unresolved D. The CDR3 length is 14 residues. Germline CDR1 reads MNHNY; CDR2 reads SVGAGI (reference sequence). Deletions cut 2 bases from V and 2 bases from J, with 9 bases between. The DNA of the CDR3 is TGTGCCAGCAGTTACACCCGGGGAAACACTGAAGCTTTCTTT. It codes for CASSYTRGNTEAFF.

The genes are TRBV11-2 and TRBJ1-4; D remains ambiguous. This CDR3 is 15 amino acids long. Trimming took off 1 base at V and 8 bases at J, with 14 bases between the two ends. CDR1 SGHAT and CDR2 FQNNGV come from the germline V gene. The CDR3 reads CASSLVGSPGEKLFF. CDR3 coding DNA: TGTGCCAGCAGCTTAGTGGGGTCCCCGGGAGAAAAACTGTTTTTT.

The rearrangement joins TRBV18 to TRBJ1-2; D not certain. Germline CDR1 KGHSH, CDR2 LQKENI. Trimming shortened V by 5 bases and J by 8 bases, and 18 bases separated the two germline ends. This CDR3 has 14 amino acids. Here the CDR3 reads CASSSARTSDGYTF. The CDR3 DNA follows: TGTGCCAGCTCATCCGCTCGGACGTCGGACGGCTACACCTTC.

CDR3 residues: CASAAGPPYEQYF. The DNA for the CDR3 is TGTGCCAGCGCAGCCGGGCCTCCCTACGAGCAGTACTTC. This chain joins TRBV5-4 and TRBJ2-7; D gene uncertain. The CDR3 loop spans 13 amino acids. The V gene's germline CDR1 is SGHNT and CDR2 YYREEE (reference sequence). Trimming left V 7 bases short and J 2 bases short, with 13 bases between.

The chain is built from TRBV7-9 and TRBJ1-1; weak D call: TRBD1 (5 bases). V was pared by 3 bases and J by 8 bases, with 10 bases between. The germline V gene has CDR1 SEHNR and CDR2 FQNEAQ (reference sequence). CDR3 size: 12 residues. The CDR3 protein is CASSLDMGEAFF. DNA for the CDR3: TGTGCCAGCAGCTTGGACATGGGAGAAGCTTTCTTT.

The J gene is TRBJ2-4, the V gene TRBV19, with D possibly matching TRBD2 (6 bases). The CDR3 extends over 16 amino acids. The V gene's germline CDR1 is LNHDA and CDR2 SQIVND (reference sequence). V was clipped by 3 bases and J by 0 bases, with 12 bases between them. In nucleotides, the CDR3 is TGTGCCAGTAGTATGATGGGGGGAGTAGCCAAAAACATTCAGTACTTC. Translation: CASSMMGGVAKNIQYF. The whole variable domain, filled in from reference TRBV19 and TRBJ2-4, reads DGGITQSPKYLFRKEGQNVTLSCEQNLNHDAMYWYRQDPGQGLRLIYYSQIVNDFQKGDIAEGYSVSREKKESFPLTVTSAQKNPTAFYLCASSMMGGVAKNIQYFGAGTRLSVL.

On this clone itself: One junction end disagrees with the germline gene, perhaps due to a read error. This rearrangement joins TRBV7-7 to TRBJ1-3; TRBD1 agrees at 9 bases. There are 15 residues in the CDR3. Germline CDR1 and CDR2: SSHAT and FNYEAQ (reference sequence). This CDR3 reads CASSLGQGAGNTIYF. The CDR3 DNA is TGTGCTAGCAGCTTGGGACAGGGTGCAGGAAACACCATATATTTT.

V and J are TRBV28 and TRBJ1-5; TRBD1 is a possible D gene (6 bases). Per germline, CDR1 MDHEN and CDR2 SYDVKM. Trimming stripped 2 bases from V and 4 bases from J, with 12 bases between. This CDR3 region has 15 residues. CDR3 protein: CASSLVDRQNQPQHF. The CDR3 nucleotides are TGTGCCAGCAGTTTAGTGGACAGACAAAATCAGCCCCAGCATTTT.

The chain uses TRBV29-1 and TRBJ2-3; 10 bases are shared with TRBD2. There are 10 residues in the CDR3. CDR1 and CDR2 (germline): SQVTM, ANQGSEA. V was clipped by 7 bases and J by 14 bases; unmatched bases: 6. The CDR3 sequence: CSAGTSASYF. The CDR3 DNA reads TGCAGCGCCGGGACTAGCGCTTCGTATTTT.

This clone was found a few times. The chain links TRBV4-1 to TRBJ1-4, with unresolved D. The germline CDR1 and CDR2 sequences are MGHRA and YSYEKL. The germline V and J ends were trimmed by 0 bases and 10 bases, with 9 bases remaining between them. The CDR3 is 13 residues long. The CDR3 is CASSQDRGRKLFF. CDR3 sequence (DNA): TGCGCCAGCAGCCAAGATAGAGGGCGAAAACTGTTTTTT.

This chain links TRBV6-1 with TRBJ2-1; the match to TRBD2 covers 8 bases. Germline V lookup: CDR1 MNHNS, CDR2 SASEGT. J was trimmed by 7 bases and V by 2 bases; bases with no gene match: 7. The CDR3 loop spans 15 amino acids. CDR3 in amino acids: CASSENPGLVNEQFF. Written as DNA, the CDR3 is TGTGCCAGCAGTGAAAACCCGGGACTAGTAAATGAGCAGTTCTTC.

The chain joins TRBV5-1 to TRBJ1-1; weak D call: TRBD1 (6 bases). The germline gives CDR1 SGHRS, CDR2 YFSETQ. The CDR3 is made up of 17 amino acids. V lost 0 bases, J lost 2 bases, and 17 bases lay in between. CDR3 in amino acids: CASSLGIRDMPNTEAFF. The DNA for the CDR3 is TGCGCCAGCAGCTTGGGGATCCGGGACATGCCCAACACTGAAGCTTTCTTT.

The chain is built from TRBV6-1 and TRBJ2-5; the D call may be TRBD1 or TRBD2 (5 bases each). The CDR3 loop spans 15 amino acids. The V end was cut by 1 base, the J end by 0 bases, with 9 bases between. The germline V gene encodes CDR1 MNHNS and CDR2 SASEGT. The CDR3 DNA sequence: TGTGCCAGCAGTGAAGGATGGGGGTACCAAGAGACCCAGTACTTC. It yields the protein CASSEGWGYQETQYF.

A remark on this clone: One end of the junction does not line up with germline, which may come from a read error. This rearrangement joins TRBV6-6 to TRBJ2-5; 14 bases line up with TRBD2. CDR1 MNHNY and CDR2 SVGAGI come from the germline V gene (reference sequence). The CDR3 length is 14 residues. This chain's CDR3 is CASSSTSGGASVHF. The DNA for the CDR3 is TGTGCCAGCAGTTCGACTAGCGGGGGGGCCTCCGTGCACTTC.